Given below is one T cell receptor beta chain in context. Its target is unknown. The record originates from a study of shared clonotypes between healthy human individuals. Data came from immunoSEQ multiplex PCR; TCRdb stores just in-frame clones and leaves some out. This sample has over 2,000,000 clones, with about 93% found just once. Terminally differentiated effector memory CD45RA+ cells were excluded by CCR7 positive selection of CD45RO-negative cells. CDR3 length equals 17 residues. Germline assignment: CDR1 SGHKS and CDR2 YYEKEE (reference sequence). Trimming stripped 1 base from V and 4 bases from J, with 20 bases between. Notes on the study in general: The study generally estimated greater richness for naive than memory subsets. Rarefaction revealed incomplete sorted-subset sequencing despite large depth. What limited the represented genetic and exposure-history diversity was the small number of donors.

The rearrangement links TRBV5-5 to TRBJ1-2; no reliable D call. This TCR came from a man between 18 and 29 years old in good health. Some clones in this sample may be carry-over from other donors' samples. Sample: naive CD8+ T cells from PBMCs. The CDR3 region is CASSLSPGGSLVYGYTF. DNA of the CDR3: TGTGCCAGCAGCTTGTCGCCAGGTGGTTCATTAGTCTATGGCTACACCTTC. Drawing the rest from reference TRBV5-5 and TRBJ1-2, the complete variable domain is DAGVTQSPTHLIKTRGQQVTLRCSPISGHKSVSWYQQVLGQGPQFIFQYYEKEERGRGNFPDRFSARQFPNYSSELNVNALLLGDSALYLCASSLSPGGSLVYGYTFGSGTRLTVV.